This T cell receptor (beta chain) emerged from a study of blood T cell repertoires in COVID-19. CDR3 size: 13 residues. Germline lookup yields CDR1 MDHEN and CDR2 SYDVKM. Deletions cut 8 bases from V and 11 bases from J, with 18 bases between. Source study methods: Using reference gene primer amplification, nucleated cell counts were estimated. Sequenced by immunoSEQ multiplex PCR; TCRdb stores in-frame clones only, minus some. V and J calls and clone size are those listed in that table; D and trimming were worked out from the DNA. The sample records about 300,000 clones, less than 85% being singletons.

This TCR was sampled from a human donor with COVID-19, enrolled during active disease. The donor label of this sample is uncertain. Sequenced input: peripheral blood. The chain uses TRBV28 and TRBJ2-2; maybe TRBD2 (5 bases). DNA for the CDR3: TGTGCCAGCCAGTCGGGGAGTCTCGTTGAGCTGTTTTTT. Amino acid sequence: CASQSGSLVELFF.